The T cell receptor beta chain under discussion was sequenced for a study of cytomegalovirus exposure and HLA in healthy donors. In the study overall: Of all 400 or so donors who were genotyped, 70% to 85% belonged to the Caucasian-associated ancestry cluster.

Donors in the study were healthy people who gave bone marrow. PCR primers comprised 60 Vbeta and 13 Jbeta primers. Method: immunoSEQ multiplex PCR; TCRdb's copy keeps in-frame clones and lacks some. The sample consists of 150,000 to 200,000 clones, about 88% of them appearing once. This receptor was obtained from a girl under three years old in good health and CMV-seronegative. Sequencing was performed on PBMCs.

CDR3 protein: CASSGQGTEAFF. CDR3 bases: TGTGCCAGCAGCGGACAGGGCACTGAAGCTTTCTTT. The rearrangement links TRBV9 to TRBJ1-1; 7 bases align to TRBD1. V shed 3 bases and J 4 bases; nucleotides not matched to a gene: 0. Germline V gene data show CDR1 as SGDLS and CDR2 as YYNGEE. The CDR3 totals 12 residues.